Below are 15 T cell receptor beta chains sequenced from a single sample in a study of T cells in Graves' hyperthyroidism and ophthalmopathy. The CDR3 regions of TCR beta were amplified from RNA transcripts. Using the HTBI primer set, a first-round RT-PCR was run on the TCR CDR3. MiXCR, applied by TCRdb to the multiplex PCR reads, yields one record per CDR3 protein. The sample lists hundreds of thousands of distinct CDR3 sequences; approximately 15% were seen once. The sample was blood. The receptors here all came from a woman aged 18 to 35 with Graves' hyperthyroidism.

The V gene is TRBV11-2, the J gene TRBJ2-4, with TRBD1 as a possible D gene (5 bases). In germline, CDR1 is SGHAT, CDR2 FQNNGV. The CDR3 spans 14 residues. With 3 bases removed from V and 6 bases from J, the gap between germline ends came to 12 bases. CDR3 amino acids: CASSLGPSTNIQYF. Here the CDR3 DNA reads TGTGCCAGCAGCTTGGGGCCCTCCACAAACATTCAGTACTTC.

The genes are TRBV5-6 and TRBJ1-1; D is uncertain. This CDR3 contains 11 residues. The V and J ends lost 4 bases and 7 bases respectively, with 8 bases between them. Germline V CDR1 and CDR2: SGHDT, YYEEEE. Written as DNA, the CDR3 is TGTGCCAGCAGCGTTTACAGTGAAGCTTTCTTT. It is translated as CASSVYSEAFF. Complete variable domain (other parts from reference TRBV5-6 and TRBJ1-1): DAGVTQSPTHLIKTRGQQVTLRCSPKSGHDTVSWYQQALGQGPQFIFQYYEEEERQRGNFPDRFSGHQFPNYSSELNVNALLLGDSALYLCASSVYSEAFFGQGTRLTVV.

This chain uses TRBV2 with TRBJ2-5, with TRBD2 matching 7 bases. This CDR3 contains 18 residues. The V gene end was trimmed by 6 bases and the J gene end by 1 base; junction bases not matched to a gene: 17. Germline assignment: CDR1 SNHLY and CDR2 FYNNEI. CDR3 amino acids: CASSSPIAGVGFQETQYF. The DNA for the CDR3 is TGTGCCAGCAGCTCCCCTATCGCGGGAGTGGGCTTCCAAGAGACCCAGTACTTC.

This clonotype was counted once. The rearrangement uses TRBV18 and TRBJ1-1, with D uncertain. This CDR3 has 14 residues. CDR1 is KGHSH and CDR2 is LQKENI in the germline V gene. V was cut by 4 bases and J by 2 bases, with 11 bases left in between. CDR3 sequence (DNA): TGTGCCAGCTCACGAGCGGGGTTAAACACTGAAGCTTTCTTT. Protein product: CASSRAGLNTEAFF.

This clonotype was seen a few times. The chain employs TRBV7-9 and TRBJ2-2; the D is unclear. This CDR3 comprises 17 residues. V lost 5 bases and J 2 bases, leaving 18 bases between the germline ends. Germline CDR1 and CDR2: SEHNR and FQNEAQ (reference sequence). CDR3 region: CASSPKFLKYNTGELFF. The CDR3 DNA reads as TGTGCCAGCAGCCCAAAATTCCTTAAATATAACACCGGGGAGCTGTTTTTT.

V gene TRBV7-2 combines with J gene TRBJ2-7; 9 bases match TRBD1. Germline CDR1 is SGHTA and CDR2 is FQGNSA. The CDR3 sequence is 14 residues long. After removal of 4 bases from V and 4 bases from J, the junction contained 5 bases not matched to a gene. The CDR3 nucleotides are TGTGCCAGCAGCTCAGGGGACAGGGTGTACGAGCAGTACTTC. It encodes CASSSGDRVYEQYF.

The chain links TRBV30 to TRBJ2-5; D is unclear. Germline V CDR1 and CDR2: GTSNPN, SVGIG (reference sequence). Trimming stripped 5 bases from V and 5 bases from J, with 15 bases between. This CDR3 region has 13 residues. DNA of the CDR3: TGTGCCTGGGGTCAAGCGTACCCGGAGACCCAGTACTTC. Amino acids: CAWGQAYPETQYF.

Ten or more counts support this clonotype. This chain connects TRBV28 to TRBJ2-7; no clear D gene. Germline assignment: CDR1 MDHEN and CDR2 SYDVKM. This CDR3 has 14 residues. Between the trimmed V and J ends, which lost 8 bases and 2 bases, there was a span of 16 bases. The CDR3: CASHTPNPPYEQYF. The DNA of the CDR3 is TGTGCCAGCCATACACCCAACCCTCCCTACGAGCAGTACTTC.

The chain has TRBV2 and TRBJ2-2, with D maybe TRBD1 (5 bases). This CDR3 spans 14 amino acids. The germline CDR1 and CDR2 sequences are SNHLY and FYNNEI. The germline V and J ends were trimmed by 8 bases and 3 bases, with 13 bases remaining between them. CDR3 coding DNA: TGTGCCAGCGGGCAGGGCACGGACACCGGGGAGCTGTTTTTT. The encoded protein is CASGQGTDTGELFF.

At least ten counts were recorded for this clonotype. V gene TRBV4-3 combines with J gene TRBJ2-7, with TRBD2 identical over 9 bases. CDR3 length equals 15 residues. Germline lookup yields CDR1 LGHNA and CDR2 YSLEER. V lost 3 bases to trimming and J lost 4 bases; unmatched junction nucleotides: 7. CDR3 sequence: CASSQGLAGRYEQYF. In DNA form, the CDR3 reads TGCGCCAGCAGCCAGGGGCTAGCGGGAAGGTACGAGCAGTACTTC.

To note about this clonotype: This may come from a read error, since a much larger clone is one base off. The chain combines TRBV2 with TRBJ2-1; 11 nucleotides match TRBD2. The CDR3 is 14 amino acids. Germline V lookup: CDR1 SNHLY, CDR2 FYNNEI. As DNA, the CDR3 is TGTGCCAGCAGGACTAGCGGGACTTACAATGGGCAGTTCTTC. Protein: CASRTSGTYNGQFF. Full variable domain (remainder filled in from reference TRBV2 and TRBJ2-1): EPEVTQTPSHQVTQMGQEVILRCVPISNHLYFYWYRQILGQKVEFLVSFYNNEISEKSEIFDDQFSVERPDGSNFTLKIRSTKLEDSAMYFCASRTSGTYNGQFFGPGTRLTVL.

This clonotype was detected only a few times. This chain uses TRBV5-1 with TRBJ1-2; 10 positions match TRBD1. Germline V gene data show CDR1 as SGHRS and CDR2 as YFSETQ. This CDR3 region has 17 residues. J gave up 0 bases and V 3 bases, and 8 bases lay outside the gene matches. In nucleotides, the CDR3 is TGCGCCAGCAGCTGGGGACAGGGGACGAGTTCTAACTATGGCTACACCTTC. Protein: CASSWGQGTSSNYGYTF.

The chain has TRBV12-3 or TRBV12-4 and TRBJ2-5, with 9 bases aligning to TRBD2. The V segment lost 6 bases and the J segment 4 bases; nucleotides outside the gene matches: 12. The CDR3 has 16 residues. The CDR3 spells CASSQAGGRAGETQYF. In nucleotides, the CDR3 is TGTGCCAGCAGCCAAGCGGGCGGGAGGGCCGGAGAGACCCAGTACTTC.

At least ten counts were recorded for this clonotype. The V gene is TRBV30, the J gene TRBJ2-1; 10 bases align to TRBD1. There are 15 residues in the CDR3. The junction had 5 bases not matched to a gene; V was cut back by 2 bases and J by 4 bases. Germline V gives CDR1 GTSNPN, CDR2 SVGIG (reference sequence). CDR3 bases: TGTGCCTGGAGTTCCCGGGACAGGGGATACAATGAGCAGTTCTTC. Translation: CAWSSRDRGYNEQFF.

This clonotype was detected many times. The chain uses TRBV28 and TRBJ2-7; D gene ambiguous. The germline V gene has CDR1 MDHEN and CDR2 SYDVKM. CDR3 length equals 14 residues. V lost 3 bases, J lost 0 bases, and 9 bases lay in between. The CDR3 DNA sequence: TGTGCCAGCAGTTTCCACCCGAGCTCCTACGAGCAGTACTTC. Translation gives CASSFHPSSYEQYF.